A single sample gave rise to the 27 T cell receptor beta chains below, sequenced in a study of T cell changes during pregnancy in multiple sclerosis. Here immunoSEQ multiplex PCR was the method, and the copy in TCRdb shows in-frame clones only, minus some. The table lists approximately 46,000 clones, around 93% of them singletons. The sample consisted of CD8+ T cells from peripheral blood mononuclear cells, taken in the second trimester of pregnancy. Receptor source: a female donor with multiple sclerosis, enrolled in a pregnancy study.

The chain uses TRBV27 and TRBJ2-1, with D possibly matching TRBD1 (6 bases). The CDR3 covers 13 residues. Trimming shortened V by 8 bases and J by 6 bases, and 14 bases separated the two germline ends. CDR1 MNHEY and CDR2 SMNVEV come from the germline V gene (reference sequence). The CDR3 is CASLGGALNEQFF. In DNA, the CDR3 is TGTGCCAGCCTTGGGGGCGCCCTCAATGAGCAGTTCTTC.

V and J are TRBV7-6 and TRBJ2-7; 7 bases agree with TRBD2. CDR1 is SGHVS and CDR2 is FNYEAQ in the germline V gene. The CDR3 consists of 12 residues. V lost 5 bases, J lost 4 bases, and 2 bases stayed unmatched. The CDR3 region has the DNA TGTGCCAGCAGCGCCGGGGGGTACGAGCAGTACTTC. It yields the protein CASSAGGYEQYF.

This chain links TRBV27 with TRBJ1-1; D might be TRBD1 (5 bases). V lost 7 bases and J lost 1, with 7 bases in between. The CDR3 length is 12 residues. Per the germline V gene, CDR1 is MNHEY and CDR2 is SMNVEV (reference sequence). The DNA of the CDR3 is TGTGCCAGCACAGGGCAGAACACTGAAGCTTTCTTT. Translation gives CASTGQNTEAFF.

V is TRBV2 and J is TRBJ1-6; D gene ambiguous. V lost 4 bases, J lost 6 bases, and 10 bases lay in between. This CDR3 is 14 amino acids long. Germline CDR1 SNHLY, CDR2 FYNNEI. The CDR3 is CASSGVFGNSPLHF. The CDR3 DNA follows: TGTGCCAGCAGTGGTGTGTTCGGTAATTCACCCCTCCACTTT.

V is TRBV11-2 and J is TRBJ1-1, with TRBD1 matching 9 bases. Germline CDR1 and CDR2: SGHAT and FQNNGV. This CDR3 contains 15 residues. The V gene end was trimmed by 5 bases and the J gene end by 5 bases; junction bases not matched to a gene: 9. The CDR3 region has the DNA TGTGCCAGCAGCCTCTACAGGGGGCAGGGGACTGAAGCTTTCTTT. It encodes CASSLYRGQGTEAFF.

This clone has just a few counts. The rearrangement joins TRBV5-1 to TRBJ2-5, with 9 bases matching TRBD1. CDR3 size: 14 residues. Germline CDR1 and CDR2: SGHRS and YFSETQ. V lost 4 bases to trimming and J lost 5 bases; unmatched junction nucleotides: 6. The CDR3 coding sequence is TGCGCCAGCAGCGACAGGGGGGATTTGGAGACCCAGTACTTC. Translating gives CASSDRGDLETQYF. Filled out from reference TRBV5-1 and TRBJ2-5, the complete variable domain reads KAGVTQTPRYLIKTRGQQVTLSCSPISGHRSVSWYQQTPGQGLQFLFEYFSETQRNKGNFPGRFSGRQFSNSRSEMNVSTLELGDSALYLCASSDRGDLETQYFGPGTRLLVL.

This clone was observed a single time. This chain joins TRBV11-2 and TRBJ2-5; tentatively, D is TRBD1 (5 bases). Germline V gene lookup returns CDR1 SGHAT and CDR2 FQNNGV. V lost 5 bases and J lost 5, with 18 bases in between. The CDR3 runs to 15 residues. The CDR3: CASSHGRGSGETQYF. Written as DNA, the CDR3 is TGTGCCAGCAGCCATGGTCGTGGCTCAGGGGAGACCCAGTACTTC.

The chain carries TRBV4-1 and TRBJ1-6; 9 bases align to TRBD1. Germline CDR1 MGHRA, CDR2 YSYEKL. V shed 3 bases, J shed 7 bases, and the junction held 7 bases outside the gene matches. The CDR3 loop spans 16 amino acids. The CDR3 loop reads CASSHEQGAKNSPLHF. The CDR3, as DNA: TGCGCCAGCAGCCATGAACAGGGGGCGAAAAATTCACCCCTCCACTTT.

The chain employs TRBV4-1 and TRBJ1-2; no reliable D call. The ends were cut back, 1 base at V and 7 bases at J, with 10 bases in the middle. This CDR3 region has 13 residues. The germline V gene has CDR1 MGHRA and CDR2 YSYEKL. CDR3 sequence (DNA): TGCGCCAGCAGCCAAGGGAGTCCCGGTGGCTACACCTTC. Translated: CASSQGSPGGYTF.

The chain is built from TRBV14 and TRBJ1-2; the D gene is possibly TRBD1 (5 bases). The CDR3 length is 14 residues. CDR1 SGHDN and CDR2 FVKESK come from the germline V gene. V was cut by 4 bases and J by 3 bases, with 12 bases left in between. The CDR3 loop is CASSPRQNYYGYTF. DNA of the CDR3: TGTGCCAGCAGCCCACGACAGAATTACTATGGCTACACCTTC.

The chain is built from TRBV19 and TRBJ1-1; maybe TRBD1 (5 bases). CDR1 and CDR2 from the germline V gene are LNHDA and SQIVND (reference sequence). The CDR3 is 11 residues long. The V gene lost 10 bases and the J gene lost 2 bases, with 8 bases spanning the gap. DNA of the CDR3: TGTGCCACCGACAGTAACACTGAAGCTTTCTTT. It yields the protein CATDSNTEAFF. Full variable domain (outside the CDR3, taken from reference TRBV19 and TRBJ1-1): DGGITQSPKYLFRKEGQNVTLSCEQNLNHDAMYWYRQDPGQGLRLIYYSQIVNDFQKGDIAEGYSVSREKKESFPLTVTSAQKNPTAFYLCATDSNTEAFFGQGTRLTVV.

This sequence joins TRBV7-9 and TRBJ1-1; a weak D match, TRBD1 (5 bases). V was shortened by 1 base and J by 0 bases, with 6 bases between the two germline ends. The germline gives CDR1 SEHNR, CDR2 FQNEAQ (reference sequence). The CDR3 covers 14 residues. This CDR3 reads CASSLEGLNTEAFF. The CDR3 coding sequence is TGTGCCAGCAGCTTAGAGGGGCTGAACACTGAAGCTTTCTTT.

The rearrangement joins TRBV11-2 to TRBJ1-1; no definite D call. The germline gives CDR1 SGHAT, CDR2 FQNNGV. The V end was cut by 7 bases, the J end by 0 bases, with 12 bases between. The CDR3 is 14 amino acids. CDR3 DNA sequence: TGTGCCAGCATCAGTGAGGGCCTGAACACTGAAGCTTTCTTT. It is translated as CASISEGLNTEAFF.

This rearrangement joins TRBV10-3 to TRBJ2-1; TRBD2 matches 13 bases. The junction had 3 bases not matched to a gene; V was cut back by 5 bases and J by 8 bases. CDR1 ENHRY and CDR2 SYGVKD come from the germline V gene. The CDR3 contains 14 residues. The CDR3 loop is CAISTSGGAYEQFF. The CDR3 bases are TGTGCCATCAGTACTAGCGGGGGGGCCTATGAGCAGTTCTTC.

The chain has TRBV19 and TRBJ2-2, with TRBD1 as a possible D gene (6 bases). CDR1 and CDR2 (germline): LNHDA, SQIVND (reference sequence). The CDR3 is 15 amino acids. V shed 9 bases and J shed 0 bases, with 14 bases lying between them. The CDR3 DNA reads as TGTGCCAGCACCTTTGGACAGACGAACACCGGGGAGCTGTTTTTT. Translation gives CASTFGQTNTGELFF.

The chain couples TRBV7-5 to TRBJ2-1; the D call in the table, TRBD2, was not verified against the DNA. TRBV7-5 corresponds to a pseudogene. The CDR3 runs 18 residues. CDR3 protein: CVRSLPSGGAAAYNEQFF. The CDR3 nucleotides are TGTGTCAGAAGCTTGCCTAGCGGGGGGGCCGCGGCCTACAATGAGCAGTTCTTC.

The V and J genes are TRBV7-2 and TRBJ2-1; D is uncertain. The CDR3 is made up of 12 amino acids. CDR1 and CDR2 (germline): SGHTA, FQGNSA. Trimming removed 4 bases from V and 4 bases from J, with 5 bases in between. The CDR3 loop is CASSSGYNEQFF. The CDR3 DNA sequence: TGTGCCAGCAGCTCCGGGTACAATGAGCAGTTCTTC. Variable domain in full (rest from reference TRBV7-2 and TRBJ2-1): GAGVSQSPSNKVTEKGKDVELRCDPISGHTALYWYRQSLGQGLEFLIYFQGNSAPDKSGLPSDRFSAERTGGSVSTLTIQRTQQEDSAVYLCASSSGYNEQFFGPGTRLTVL.

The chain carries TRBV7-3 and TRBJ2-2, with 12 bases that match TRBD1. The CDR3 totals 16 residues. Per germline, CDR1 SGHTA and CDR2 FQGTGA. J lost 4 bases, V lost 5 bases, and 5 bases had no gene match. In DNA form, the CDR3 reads TGTGCCAGCAGCCTGGGACAGGGGGCTTTCACCGGGGAGCTGTTTTTT. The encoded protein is CASSLGQGAFTGELFF.

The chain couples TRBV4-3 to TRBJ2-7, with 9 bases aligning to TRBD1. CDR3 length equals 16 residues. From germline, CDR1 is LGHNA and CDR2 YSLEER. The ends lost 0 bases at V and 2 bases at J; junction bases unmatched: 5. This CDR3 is CASSQDWTGATYEQYF. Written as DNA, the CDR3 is TGCGCCAGCAGCCAAGATTGGACAGGGGCAACCTACGAGCAGTACTTC.

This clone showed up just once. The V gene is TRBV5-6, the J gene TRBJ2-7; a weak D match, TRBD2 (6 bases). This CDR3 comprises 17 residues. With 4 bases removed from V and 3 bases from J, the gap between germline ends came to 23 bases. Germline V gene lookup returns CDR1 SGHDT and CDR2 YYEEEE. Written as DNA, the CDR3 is TGTGCCAGCAGCGCAGTTCAGGGAGGAAGGCTTTACTACGAGCAGTACTTC. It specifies CASSAVQGGRLYYEQYF.

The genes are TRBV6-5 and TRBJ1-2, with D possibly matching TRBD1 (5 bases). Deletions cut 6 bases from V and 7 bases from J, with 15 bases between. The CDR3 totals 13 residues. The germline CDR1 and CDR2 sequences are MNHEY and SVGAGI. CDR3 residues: CASSNRQLRGYTF. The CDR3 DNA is TGTGCCAGCAGCAACAGACAGTTACGTGGCTACACCTTC.

CDR3 in amino acids: CASSGASAEAFF. CDR3 nucleotides: TGTGCCAGCAGCGGGGCCAGCGCCGAAGCTTTCTTT. The chain recombines TRBV5-6 with TRBJ1-1; TRBD1 might be the D (5 bases). The ends were cut back, 4 bases at V and 8 bases at J, with 12 bases in the middle. This CDR3 comprises 12 residues. Germline CDR1 reads SGHDT; CDR2 reads YYEEEE.

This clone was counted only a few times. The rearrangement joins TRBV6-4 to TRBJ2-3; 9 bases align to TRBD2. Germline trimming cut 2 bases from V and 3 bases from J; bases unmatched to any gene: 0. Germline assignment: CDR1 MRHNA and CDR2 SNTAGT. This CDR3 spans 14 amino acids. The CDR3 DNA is TGTGCCAGCAGTGACGCGGGGGGGACAGATACGCAGTATTTT. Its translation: CASSDAGGTDTQYF.

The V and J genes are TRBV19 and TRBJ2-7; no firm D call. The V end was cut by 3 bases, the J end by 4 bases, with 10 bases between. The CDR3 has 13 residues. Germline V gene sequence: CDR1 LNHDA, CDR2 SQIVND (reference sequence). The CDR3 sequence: CASSIGPTYEQYF. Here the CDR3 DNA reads TGTGCCAGTAGTATTGGGCCAACTTACGAGCAGTACTTC. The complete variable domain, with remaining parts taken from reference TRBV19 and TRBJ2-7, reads DGGITQSPKYLFRKEGQNVTLSCEQNLNHDAMYWYRQDPGQGLRLIYYSQIVNDFQKGDIAEGYSVSREKKESFPLTVTSAQKNPTAFYLCASSIGPTYEQYFGPGTRLTVT.

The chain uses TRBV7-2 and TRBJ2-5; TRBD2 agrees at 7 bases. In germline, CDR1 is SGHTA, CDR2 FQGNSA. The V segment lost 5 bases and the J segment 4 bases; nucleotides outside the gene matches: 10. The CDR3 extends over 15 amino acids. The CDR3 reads CASSPSRWGGETQYF. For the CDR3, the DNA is TGTGCCAGCAGCCCGAGTAGGTGGGGGGGAGAGACCCAGTACTTC.

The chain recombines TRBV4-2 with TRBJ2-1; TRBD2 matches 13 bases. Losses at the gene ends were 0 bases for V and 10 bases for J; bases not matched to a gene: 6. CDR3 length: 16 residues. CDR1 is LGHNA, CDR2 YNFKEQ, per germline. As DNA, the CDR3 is TGTGCCAGCAGCCAAGATAGGGGACTAGCGGGGATCGAGCAGTTCTTC. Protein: CASSQDRGLAGIEQFF.

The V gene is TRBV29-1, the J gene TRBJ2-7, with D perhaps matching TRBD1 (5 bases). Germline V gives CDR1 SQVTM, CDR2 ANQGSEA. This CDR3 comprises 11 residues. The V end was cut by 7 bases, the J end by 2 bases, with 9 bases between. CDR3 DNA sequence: TGCAGCGCGTTGGGGCCCTACGAGCAGTACTTC. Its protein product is CSALGPYEQYF.